This T cell receptor beta chain was captured by sequencing in a study of T-cell reconstitution after alpha-beta-depleted transplantation in children. Many counts were recorded for this clonotype. This CDR3 comprises 11 residues. The V and J ends lost 0 bases and 11 bases respectively, with 10 bases between them. CDR1 is DFQATT and CDR2 is SNEGSKA in the germline V gene (reference sequence). Preparation of the TCRbeta library used unique molecular identifiers. MiXCR was run by TCRdb on the PCR reads, yielding one entry per CDR3 protein. Seen here are 250,000 to 350,000 distinct CDR3 sequences, approximately 9.6% observed once, and the top ten hold about 9.5%.

The receptor was isolated from a human donor who donated a stem cell graft to a child with SCID. This chain connects TRBV20-1 to TRBJ1-1; unclear D gene. The specimen comprised PBMCs from the stem cell graft donor, sampled from the stem cell graft. As DNA, the CDR3 is TGCAGTGCTAGAGATTCCAACGGGGCTTTCTTT. Translating it yields CSARDSNGAFF.